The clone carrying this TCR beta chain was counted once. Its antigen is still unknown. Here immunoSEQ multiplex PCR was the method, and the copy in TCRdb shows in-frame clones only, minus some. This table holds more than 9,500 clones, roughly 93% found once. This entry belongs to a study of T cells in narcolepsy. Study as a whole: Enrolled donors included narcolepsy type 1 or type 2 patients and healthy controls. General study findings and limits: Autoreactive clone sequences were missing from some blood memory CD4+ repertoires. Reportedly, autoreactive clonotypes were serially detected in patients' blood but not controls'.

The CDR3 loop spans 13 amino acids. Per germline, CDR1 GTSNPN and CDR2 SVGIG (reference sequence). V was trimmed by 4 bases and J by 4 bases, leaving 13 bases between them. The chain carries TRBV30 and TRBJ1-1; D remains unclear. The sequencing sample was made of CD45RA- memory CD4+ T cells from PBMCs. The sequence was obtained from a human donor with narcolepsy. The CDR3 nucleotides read TGTGCCTGGACCCCCTCTCGGGGCACTGAAGCTTTCTTT. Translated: CAWTPSRGTEAFF.